The subject of this entry is one T cell receptor beta chain. What it recognizes is unknown. Following extraction, RNA underwent reverse transcription to cDNA, which served as the sequencing template. Sequenced by immunoSEQ multiplex PCR; TCRdb stores in-frame clones only, minus some. The profile covers roughly 190,000 clones, with around 64% appearing a single time and approximately 1.4% taken by the ten largest. Per germline, CDR1 LGHNA and CDR2 YSLEER. Between the trimmed V and J ends, which lost 1 base and 7 bases, there was a span of 11 bases. The CDR3 sequence is 15 residues long. Regarding treatment: oral pan-JAK inhibitor, 5-10 mg twice daily. Peripheral blood, together with lesional scalp punch biopsies, was collected from alopecia areata patients. PBMCs provided sorted CD4+ and CD8+ T cells. This record belongs to a study of CD8+ T cells in alopecia areata. General observations from the study: Scalp repertoires also include resident alphabeta T cells from normal skin. Lesional tissue from the scalp (especially in alopecia totalis/universalis) showed higher clonality than normal scalp.

The sequence was obtained from a human donor with alopecia areata. The chain combines TRBV4-3 with TRBJ1-6; maybe TRBD1 (6 bases). Here the sequenced sample was CD4+ T cells sorted from blood, taken around week 50, from a patient treated with tofacitinib. The CDR3 nucleotides are TGCGCCAGCAGCCAAGTTGCGGGGGCGAATTCACCCCTCCACTTT. Protein sequence: CASSQVAGANSPLHF.